This TCR beta chain was sequenced in a study of blood T cell repertoires in COVID-19. Enrolment of Seattle patients took place during active infection, and they were followed longitudinally. The V and J ends lost 0 bases and 0 bases respectively, with 9 bases between them. Germline-derived CDR1 and CDR2 are SGHRS and YFSETQ. The CDR3 has 15 amino acids. In the authors' methods: Reference gene primer amplification gave nucleated cell count estimates. TCRdb keeps only in-frame clones here, not all; method: immunoSEQ multiplex PCR. V and J calls and clone size are those listed in that table; D and trimming were worked out from the DNA. The sample gives 200,000 to 300,000 clones, about 91% of which show up once; under 8% is in the top ten.

Sequencing was done on a sample of peripheral blood. The chain links TRBV5-1 to TRBJ1-2; the D is unclear. This clonotype was obtained from a young woman with COVID-19, enrolled during active disease. The CDR3 nucleotides read TGCGCCAGCAGCTTGGAATCCGGGACTAACTATGGCTACACCTTC. Its translation: CASSLESGTNYGYTF.